This T cell receptor beta chain was captured in a study of regulatory T cells in long-lasting Graves disease. Remarks on this clonotype: What it recognizes is unknown. This may arise from a read error, as a much more abundant clone is one base away.

Study-wide results and limits: Favored gene segments in persistent disease were TRBV28, TRBJ1-2 and TRBJ2-5. A limited number of samples was an acknowledged limitation.

The time point denotes: newly diagnosed GD, antithyroid drugs for less than 3 months. Following extraction of RNA from PBMCs, that RNA was used to make the TCR library. Per the germline V gene, CDR1 is MDHEN and CDR2 is SYDVKM. V was trimmed by 6 bases and J by 6 bases, leaving 17 bases between them. CDR3 length equals 14 residues. Both iRepertoire HTBI primers and Arm-PCR of CDR3 regions were used to build the TCR beta libraries. TCRdb itself ran the multiplex PCR reads through MiXCR, one entry per CDR3 protein. The data contain around 500,000 distinct CDR3 sequences, roughly 16% of them seen just once; the ten biggest clones take up around a quarter. These same data were also listed under a study on T cells in Graves' hyperthyroidism and ophthalmopathy. That work adds: First-round RT-PCR targeting the TCR CDR3 was performed with the HTBI primer set. A 13 V-J model separated ophthalmopathy from stable hyperthyroidism.

The sequenced sample was peripheral blood mononuclear cells (PBMCs), obtained at new diagnosis, from a patient treated with antithyroid drugs. This TCR was recovered from a woman aged 40 to 65 with Graves disease. The gene calls are TRBV28 and TRBJ1-2; TRBD1 might be the D (5 bases). CDR3 sequence reads: CASRPSQENDGYTF. The CDR3 DNA reads as TGTGCCAGCAGACCTTCACAGGAGAACGATGGCTACACCTTC.